The rows below give T cell receptor beta chains drawn from one sample of a study of blood T cell repertoires in COVID-19. Using immunoSEQ multiplex PCR, the repertoire was profiled, and TCRdb retains in-frame clones only, with some absent. The sample has about 95,000 clones; around 87% are singletons. Sequenced material: peripheral blood. The source is a human donor in a cohort sampled during active COVID-19. Each CDR3 is given with its conserved first and last residue. Each record gives: CDR3 DNA, CDR3 protein, clone size, J gene, D gene, V gene. A D gene is named only where the DNA matches it firmly. A clone size is listed for some rows: how often the clone was seen (once, few, many), or a class if it is expanded.

cdr3_nt: TGCGCCAGCAGCCAAGTATTAGGGCGGGGGAGCACAGATACGCAGTATTTT
cdr3_aa: CASSQVLGRGSTDTQYF
clone_size: .
j_call: TRBJ2-3
d_call: TRBD2
v_call: TRBV4-1

cdr3_nt: TGTGCCAGCAGTCCCCTCGGGGGGTTTGAAAAACTGTTTTTT
cdr3_aa: CASSPLGGFEKLFF
clone_size: .
j_call: TRBJ1-4
d_call: .
v_call: TRBV27

cdr3_nt: TGCGCCAGCAGCTTGGGAGGGACAGGTGGGAATGAGCAGTTCTTC
cdr3_aa: CASSLGGTGGNEQFF
clone_size: .
j_call: TRBJ2-1
d_call: TRBD1
v_call: TRBV5-1

cdr3_nt: TGTGCCAGCAGCTTCCGGACAGGGAGCAGCTCTGGGGCCAACGTCCTGACTTTC
cdr3_aa: CASSFRTGSSSGANVLTF
clone_size: .
j_call: TRBJ2-6
d_call: TRBD1
v_call: TRBV7-9

cdr3_nt: TGTGCCAGCAGTTTTAGAGAAACTGAAGCTTTCTTT
cdr3_aa: CASSFRETEAFF
clone_size: .
j_call: TRBJ1-1
d_call: .
v_call: TRBV12-3/TRBV12-4

cdr3_nt: TGTGCCAGCAGTGGAACTAGCGGGGGGCCTCTTTTGACCGGGGAGCTGTTTTTT
cdr3_aa: CASSGTSGGPLLTGELFF
clone_size: .
j_call: TRBJ2-2
d_call: TRBD2
v_call: TRBV2

cdr3_nt: TGTGCCACCAGCAGTAGGGACAATGAAGCTTTCTTT
cdr3_aa: CATSSRDNEAFF
clone_size: .
j_call: TRBJ1-1
d_call: .
v_call: TRBV15

cdr3_nt: TGTGCCAGCAGTTGGGGTGGAGGGAGGGAGACCCAGTACTTC
cdr3_aa: CASSWGGGRETQYF
clone_size: .
j_call: TRBJ2-5
d_call: .
v_call: TRBV2

cdr3_nt: TGTGCCAGCAGCCCCCTTGGACAGGGTATCCAGCCCCAGCATTTT
cdr3_aa: CASSPLGQGIQPQHF
clone_size: few
j_call: TRBJ1-5
d_call: TRBD1
v_call: TRBV7-9

cdr3_nt: TGTGCCAGCAGCGCTGGCTTATTGGTTGACACTGAAGCTTTCTTT
cdr3_aa: CASSAGLLVDTEAFF
clone_size: few
j_call: TRBJ1-1
d_call: .
v_call: TRBV5-4

cdr3_nt: TGTGCCAGCAGCTTAGTGGGCGGGAATCAGCCCCAGCATTTT
cdr3_aa: CASSLVGGNQPQHF
clone_size: few
j_call: TRBJ1-5
d_call: .
v_call: TRBV7-9

cdr3_nt: TGTGCCAGCAGTTTACAGGCAACTAATGAAAAACTGTTTTTT
cdr3_aa: CASSLQATNEKLFF
clone_size: .
j_call: TRBJ1-4
d_call: .
v_call: TRBV28

cdr3_nt: TGTGCCAGCAGTGGACTCAACAGGTACACTGAAGCTTTCTTT
cdr3_aa: CASSGLNRYTEAFF
clone_size: once
j_call: TRBJ1-1
d_call: .
v_call: TRBV2

cdr3_nt: TGCGCCAGCAGCCTGGACCGGACAGGGTCTAGCGAGCAGTACTTC
cdr3_aa: CASSLDRTGSSEQYF
clone_size: .
j_call: TRBJ2-7
d_call: TRBD1
v_call: TRBV5-1

cdr3_nt: TGTGCCAGCAGCATAAGACAGGGGTTTTACGAGCAGTACTTC
cdr3_aa: CASSIRQGFYEQYF
clone_size: .
j_call: TRBJ2-7
d_call: TRBD1
v_call: TRBV7-8

cdr3_nt: TGTGCCAGCAGCCTACTCGGAGGGAACACCGGGGAGCTGTTTTTT
cdr3_aa: CASSLLGGNTGELFF
clone_size: .
j_call: TRBJ2-2
d_call: .
v_call: TRBV7-3

cdr3_nt: TGTGCCAGTAGTACTCCGGGACAAAGGAACACTGAAGCTTTCTTT
cdr3_aa: CASSTPGQRNTEAFF
clone_size: .
j_call: TRBJ1-1
d_call: .
v_call: TRBV19

cdr3_nt: TGTGCCAGCGAACTTCAGGGGGCGCTCACAGATACGCAGTATTTT
cdr3_aa: CASELQGALTDTQYF
clone_size: .
j_call: TRBJ2-3
d_call: TRBD1
v_call: TRBV6-5

cdr3_nt: TGTGCCAGTAGTCCGACAGAAGCTTACAATGAGCAGTTCTTC
cdr3_aa: CASSPTEAYNEQFF
clone_size: .
j_call: TRBJ2-1
d_call: .
v_call: TRBV19

cdr3_nt: TGTGCCAGCAGCTTAGATCCGGTTTACGAGCAGTACTTC
cdr3_aa: CASSLDPVYEQYF
clone_size: .
j_call: TRBJ2-7
d_call: .
v_call: TRBV11-2

cdr3_nt: TGTGCCAGCAGCCAATACAGACCGGACACCGGGGAGCTGTTTTTT
cdr3_aa: CASSQYRPDTGELFF
clone_size: .
j_call: TRBJ2-2
d_call: .
v_call: TRBV3-1/TRBV3-2

cdr3_nt: TGTGCCAGTAGCACCTCGCGGCAGGCTGGAGGCTCCTACGAGCAGTACTTC
cdr3_aa: CASSTSRQAGGSYEQYF
clone_size: .
j_call: TRBJ2-7
d_call: .
v_call: TRBV19

cdr3_nt: TGTGCCAGCAGTTACTCCCCGTTCGGCACCGGGGAGCTGTTTTTT
cdr3_aa: CASSYSPFGTGELFF
clone_size: .
j_call: TRBJ2-2
d_call: .
v_call: TRBV6-5

cdr3_nt: TGTGCCAGCAGCGTGGGGACACTTCAAGAGACCCAGTACTTC
cdr3_aa: CASSVGTLQETQYF
clone_size: .
j_call: TRBJ2-5
d_call: .
v_call: TRBV7-3

cdr3_nt: TGTGCCAGTAAGTCTAGCGGGGTGTACGAGCAGTACTTC
cdr3_aa: CASKSSGVYEQYF
clone_size: once
j_call: TRBJ2-7
d_call: TRBD2
v_call: TRBV19

cdr3_nt: TGCGCCAGCAGTGGGAGCTTCGGGTACGAGCAGTACTTC
cdr3_aa: CASSGSFGYEQYF
clone_size: .
j_call: TRBJ2-7
d_call: .
v_call: TRBV10-1

cdr3_nt: TGTGCCACCAGTGATGTAGGGAGGGAGCAGTTCTTC
cdr3_aa: CATSDVGREQFF
clone_size: .
j_call: TRBJ2-1
d_call: .
v_call: TRBV24-1

cdr3_nt: TGTGCCACCTCATTTGGGCGGGCTCAGCCCCAGCATTTT
cdr3_aa: CATSFGRAQPQHF
clone_size: .
j_call: TRBJ1-5
d_call: .
v_call: TRBV6-5

cdr3_nt: TGTGCCAGCAGCTCCCGGGACTGGGGAGGGAACACTGAAGCTTTCTTT
cdr3_aa: CASSSRDWGGNTEAFF
clone_size: .
j_call: TRBJ1-1
d_call: .
v_call: TRBV7-9

cdr3_nt: TGTGCCAGCAGCCCACTGAGCGGGGGGGCCAAATACAATGAGCAGTTCTTC
cdr3_aa: CASSPLSGGAKYNEQFF
clone_size: .
j_call: TRBJ2-1
d_call: TRBD2
v_call: TRBV3-1/TRBV3-2

cdr3_nt: TGTGCCAGCAGCTTAAACCTACAGGGGGCGCGGGAGACCCAGTACTTC
cdr3_aa: CASSLNLQGARETQYF
clone_size: .
j_call: TRBJ2-5
d_call: TRBD1
v_call: TRBV7-6

cdr3_nt: TGTGCCTGGAGTGTTGGGGCCAGCAATCAGCCCCAGCATTTT
cdr3_aa: CAWSVGASNQPQHF
clone_size: .
j_call: TRBJ1-5
d_call: .
v_call: TRBV30

cdr3_nt: TGTGCCAGCAGCTCATCGCAGTATGTTGGTACGCAGTATTTT
cdr3_aa: CASSSSQYVGTQYF
clone_size: .
j_call: TRBJ2-3
d_call: .
v_call: TRBV7-2

cdr3_nt: TGTGCCAGCACCGGGACAGGGGCCGGCGAGCAGTACTTC
cdr3_aa: CASTGTGAGEQYF
clone_size: once
j_call: TRBJ2-7
d_call: TRBD1
v_call: TRBV27

cdr3_nt: TGTGCCAGCAGCCTAACCCGGACAGGTTACTACGAGCAGTACTTC
cdr3_aa: CASSLTRTGYYEQYF
clone_size: .
j_call: TRBJ2-7
d_call: TRBD1
v_call: TRBV11-2

cdr3_nt: TGTGCCAGCAGTGTCGTCAGCGGGGGACCCAGGGAGCAGTTCTTC
cdr3_aa: CASSVVSGGPREQFF
clone_size: .
j_call: TRBJ2-1
d_call: TRBD2
v_call: TRBV3-1/TRBV3-2

cdr3_nt: TGTGCCAGCTCACCGAGCTCCCACAATCAGCCCCAGCATTTT
cdr3_aa: CASSPSSHNQPQHF
clone_size: once
j_call: TRBJ1-5
d_call: .
v_call: TRBV18

cdr3_nt: TGTGCCAGCACAAGACAGCGCGGCAGAAACACTGAAGCTTTCTTT
cdr3_aa: CASTRQRGRNTEAFF
clone_size: .
j_call: TRBJ1-1
d_call: .
v_call: TRBV28

cdr3_nt: TGTGCCATCAGTGAAGAAAAGGGTTCAGGGAATCAGCCCCAGCATTTT
cdr3_aa: CAISEEKGSGNQPQHF
clone_size: many
j_call: TRBJ1-5
d_call: .
v_call: TRBV10-3

cdr3_nt: TGTGCCAGCAGTCGACGACAGCAAGAGACCCAGTACTTC
cdr3_aa: CASSRRQQETQYF
clone_size: .
j_call: TRBJ2-5
d_call: .
v_call: TRBV6-6

cdr3_nt: TGTGCCAGCAGCGTAGCTACTCCGGGACTAGCGGGGGGCAATGAGCAGTTCTTC
cdr3_aa: CASSVATPGLAGGNEQFF
clone_size: .
j_call: TRBJ2-1
d_call: TRBD2
v_call: TRBV9

cdr3_nt: TGTGCCAGCAGCCCAGACAGGGGCTATGGCTACACCTTC
cdr3_aa: CASSPDRGYGYTF
clone_size: few
j_call: TRBJ1-2
d_call: TRBD1
v_call: TRBV28

cdr3_nt: TGTGCCAGCAGCCAAGACAGGGGCTATGGCTACACCTTC
cdr3_aa: CASSQDRGYGYTF
clone_size: once
j_call: TRBJ1-2
d_call: TRBD1
v_call: TRBV11-2

cdr3_nt: TGTGCCAGCAGCCAAGACGGCGGGGGGACCATTCGGGATGAGCAGTTCTTC
cdr3_aa: CASSQDGGGTIRDEQFF
clone_size: once
j_call: TRBJ2-1
d_call: TRBD2
v_call: TRBV3-1/TRBV3-2

cdr3_nt: TGTGCCAGCAGTTTATCCGGACAGGGGGTTCGAGCTTTCTTT
cdr3_aa: CASSLSGQGVRAFF
clone_size: .
j_call: TRBJ1-1
d_call: TRBD1
v_call: TRBV27

cdr3_nt: TGTGCCAGCAGCTTGGCCCGGACAGGGCCACCCCTCCACTTT
cdr3_aa: CASSLARTGPPLHF
clone_size: few
j_call: TRBJ1-6
d_call: TRBD1
v_call: TRBV5-5

cdr3_nt: TGTGCCAGCAGCAGAGGGACAGAGGAAACAGATACGCAGTATTTT
cdr3_aa: CASSRGTEETDTQYF
clone_size: .
j_call: TRBJ2-3
d_call: .
v_call: TRBV21-1

cdr3_nt: TGTGCCAGCAGTCCGGGACTAGCGGGGGAAGACCAAGAGACCCAGTACTTC
cdr3_aa: CASSPGLAGEDQETQYF
clone_size: .
j_call: TRBJ2-5
d_call: TRBD2
v_call: TRBV2

cdr3_nt: TGTGCCAGCAGTTTTGCCGGGACAGGGGCCTACAATGAGCAGTTCTTC
cdr3_aa: CASSFAGTGAYNEQFF
clone_size: once
j_call: TRBJ2-1
d_call: TRBD1
v_call: TRBV28